Reported below is one T cell receptor beta chain. V shed 6 bases and J 4 bases; nucleotides not matched to a gene: 7. This CDR3 spans 14 amino acids. Germline assignment: CDR1 SQVTM and CDR2 ANQGSEA. The sample originates from a study of blood T cell repertoires in COVID-19. In the study overall: The samples span acute and convalescent COVID-19 from the United States, Italy and Spain.

The authors' processing: Estimates of nucleated cell counts were drawn from the amplification of reference gene primers. Here immunoSEQ multiplex PCR was the method, and the copy in TCRdb shows in-frame clones only, minus some. V and J calls and clone size are those listed in that table; D and trimming were worked out from the DNA. Of just under 350,000 clones in the sample, around 87% were seen once. The chain employs TRBV29-1 and TRBJ2-1, with 9 nucleotides matching TRBD2. Source material: peripheral blood. This TCR came from a woman aged 50 to 60 with COVID-19, enrolled during active disease. This chain's CDR3 is CSVASGAYYNEQFF. The CDR3, as DNA: TGCAGCGTCGCTAGCGGGGCCTATTACAATGAGCAGTTCTTC.